This T cell receptor beta chain is from a study of cytomegalovirus exposure and HLA in healthy donors. Findings of the study overall: A few CMV-associated chains proved CMV antigen-specific in vitro. Reportedly, a later analysis found an Asian-associated ancestry cluster had fewer N-insertions than the approximately 640-donor mean.

This clone was found once. Its matching antigen is unknown. The trim removed 0 bases at V and 8 bases at J, leaving 1 base unmatched. The CDR3 is made up of 13 amino acids. Germline assignment: CDR1 MDHEN and CDR2 SYDVKM. The PCR was carried out with 60 Vbeta primers and 13 Jbeta primers. Measured with immunoSEQ multiplex PCR; TCRdb has only the in-frame clones, and not every one. This table holds about 160,000 clones, approximately 86% found once. The J gene is TRBJ2-1, the V gene TRBV28; TRBD2 aligns across 7 bases. The material sequenced was PBMCs. This TCR was recovered from a woman aged 18-30 years in good health and CMV-seronegative. The CDR3 is CASSLWGGDEQFF. In DNA form, the CDR3 reads TGTGCCAGCAGTTTATGGGGAGGGGATGAGCAGTTCTTC.